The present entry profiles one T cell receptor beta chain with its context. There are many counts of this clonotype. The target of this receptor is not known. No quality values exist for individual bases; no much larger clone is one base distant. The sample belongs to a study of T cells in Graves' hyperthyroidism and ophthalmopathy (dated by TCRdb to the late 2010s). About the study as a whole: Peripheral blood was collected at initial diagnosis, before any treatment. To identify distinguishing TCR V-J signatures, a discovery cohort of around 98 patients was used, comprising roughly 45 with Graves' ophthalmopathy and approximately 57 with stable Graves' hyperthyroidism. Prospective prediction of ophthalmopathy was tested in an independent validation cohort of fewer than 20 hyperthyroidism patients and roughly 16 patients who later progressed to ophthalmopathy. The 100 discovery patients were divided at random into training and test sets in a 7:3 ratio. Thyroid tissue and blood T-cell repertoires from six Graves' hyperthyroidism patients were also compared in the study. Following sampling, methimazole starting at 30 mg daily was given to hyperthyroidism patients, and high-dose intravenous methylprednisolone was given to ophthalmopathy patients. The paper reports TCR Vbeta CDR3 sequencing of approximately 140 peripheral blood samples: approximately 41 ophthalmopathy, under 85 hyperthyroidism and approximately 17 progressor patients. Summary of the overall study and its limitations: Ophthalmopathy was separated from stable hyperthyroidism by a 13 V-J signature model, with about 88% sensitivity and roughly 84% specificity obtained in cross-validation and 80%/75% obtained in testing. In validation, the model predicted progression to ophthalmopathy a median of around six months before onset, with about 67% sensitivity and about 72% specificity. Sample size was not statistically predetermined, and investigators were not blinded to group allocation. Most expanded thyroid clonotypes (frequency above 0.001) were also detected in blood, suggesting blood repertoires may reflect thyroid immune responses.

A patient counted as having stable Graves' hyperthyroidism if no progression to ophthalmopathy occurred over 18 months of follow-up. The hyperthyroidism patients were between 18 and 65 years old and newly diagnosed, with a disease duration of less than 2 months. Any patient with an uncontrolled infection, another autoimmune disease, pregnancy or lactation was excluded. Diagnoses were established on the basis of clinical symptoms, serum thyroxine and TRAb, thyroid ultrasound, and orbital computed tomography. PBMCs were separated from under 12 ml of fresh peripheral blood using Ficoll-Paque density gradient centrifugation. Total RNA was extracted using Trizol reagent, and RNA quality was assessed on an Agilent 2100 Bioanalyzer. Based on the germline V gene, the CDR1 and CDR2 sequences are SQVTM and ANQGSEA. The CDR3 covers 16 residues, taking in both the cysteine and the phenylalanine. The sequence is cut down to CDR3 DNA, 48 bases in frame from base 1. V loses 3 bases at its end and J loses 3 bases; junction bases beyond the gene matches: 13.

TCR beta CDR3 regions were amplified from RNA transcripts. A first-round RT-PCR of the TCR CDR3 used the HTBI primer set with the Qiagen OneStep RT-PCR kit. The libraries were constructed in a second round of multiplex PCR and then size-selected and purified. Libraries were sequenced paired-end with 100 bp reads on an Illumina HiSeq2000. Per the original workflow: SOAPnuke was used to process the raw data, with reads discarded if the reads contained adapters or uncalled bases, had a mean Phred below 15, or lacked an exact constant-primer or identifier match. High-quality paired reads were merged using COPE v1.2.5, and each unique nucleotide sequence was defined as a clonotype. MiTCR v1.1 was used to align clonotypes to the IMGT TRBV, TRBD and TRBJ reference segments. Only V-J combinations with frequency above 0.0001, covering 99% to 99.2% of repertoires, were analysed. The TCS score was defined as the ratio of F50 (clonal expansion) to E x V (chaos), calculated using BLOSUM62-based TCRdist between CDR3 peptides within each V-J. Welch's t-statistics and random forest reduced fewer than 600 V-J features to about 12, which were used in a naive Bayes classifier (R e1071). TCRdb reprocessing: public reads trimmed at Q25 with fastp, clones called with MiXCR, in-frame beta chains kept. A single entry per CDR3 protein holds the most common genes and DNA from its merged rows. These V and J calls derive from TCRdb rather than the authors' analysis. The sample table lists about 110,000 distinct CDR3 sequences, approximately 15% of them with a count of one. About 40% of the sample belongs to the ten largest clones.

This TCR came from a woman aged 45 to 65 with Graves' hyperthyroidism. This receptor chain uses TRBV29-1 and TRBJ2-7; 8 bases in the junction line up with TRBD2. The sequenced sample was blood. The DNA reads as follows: TGCAGCGTTGACGGATGGTCCGCGGCGGGAGGCTACGAGCAGTACTTC. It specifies CSVDGWSAAGGYEQYF.